This T cell receptor (beta chain) was retrieved from a study of graft-versus-host responses after intestinal transplantation. Turning to the study itself: In this cohort, recipients had multivisceral, liver-intestinal, or isolated intestinal transplants. General study findings and limits: Early declines in HvG clones that occurred post-transplant were associated with peak circulating GvH clone levels. Recipient marrow held GvH clones, some first seen in ileum or blood.

The J segment lost 7 bases and the V segment lost 4 bases, leaving 16 bases of the junction unmatched. Germline CDR1 is SGDLS and CDR2 is YYNGEE. The CDR3 runs 17 residues. Repertoires were generated with immunoSEQ multiplex PCR, while TCRdb's copy carries only in-frame clones and drops some. The sample has around 29,000 clones, around 94% seen once. About this clone: The antigen remains unidentified.

Sequencing used PBMCs, obtained around 63 days after intestinal transplant. This clonotype originated in a human patient who received an intestinal transplant, so some T cells may come from the graft donor. The rearrangement links TRBV9 to TRBJ2-1, with 8 bases aligning to TRBD2. This CDR3 is CASSPRRRGGAKNEQFF. CDR3 DNA sequence: TGTGCCAGCAGCCCTAGACGTCGGGGGGGGGCGAAGAATGAGCAGTTCTTC.